This TCR beta chain was sequenced during a study of T-cell reconstitution after alpha-beta-depleted transplantation in children (dated by TCRdb to about 2016). For the wider study: The study quantitatively tracked T-cell immune reconstitution after TCRalphabeta/CD19-depleted allogeneic hematopoietic cell transplantation in children using TCR repertoire profiling. Results the study describes overall, beyond this receptor: Over subsequent months, a decline in hyperexpanded clone frequencies was noted, and after one year, T-cell counts and TCRbeta diversity were mostly ascribed to newly produced T cells. In some patients, the high TCRbeta diversity seen at day 60 was put down to recipient T cells and intrathymic progenitors that had survived conditioning. Apparently early alphabetaT-cell count recovery about two months after transplant reportedly relied on only several hundred rapidly expanded clones derived from non-depleted graft cells.

In regard to this clonotype: The antigen it binds to is not known. Per-base quality was not reported, and no clone a single base away is much larger than it.

The sample's treatment or condition, from its label and the paper: allogeneic hematopoietic cell transplantation with graft depleted of TCRalphabeta T cells and CD19 B cells. The children who served as transplant recipients had been given grafts of TCRalphabeta/CD19-depleted allogeneic hematopoietic cells. The library relied on PCR. Data came from an Illumina HiSeq 2500. TCR libraries were prepared with molecular barcoding, using unique molecular identifiers to normalize TCRbeta repertoire quantification. The raw public reads went through TCRdb reprocessing: fastp at Q25, MiXCR clone calling, in-frame beta chains kept. Every distinct CDR3 protein forms one entry, paired with its most common genes and DNA. The sample table shows 90,000 to 100,000 distinct CDR3 sequences, and about 25% are seen once. The ten largest clonotypes hold about 21% of the sample. Here V drops 1 base and J drops 8 bases, and the junction holds 12 bases not matched to any gene. From the cysteine up to the phenylalanine, the CDR3 has a length of 17 residues. Of all the DNA, just the CDR3 is kept, 51 bases in frame from base 1. The germline V gene provides CDR1 KGHDR and CDR2 SFDVKD.

This chain is built from TRBV24-1 and TRBJ2-1, with TRBD2 matching 8 junction bases. This TCR came from a boy between 2 and 10 years old with acute lymphoblastic leukemia, due to receive a stem cell transplant. The input for sequencing was PBMCs, taken before TCRalphabeta/CD19-depleted stem cell transplant. This receptor carries the CDR3 CATSDFQAGTRNYEQFF. The DNA is as follows: TGTGCCACCAGTGATTTTCAAGCCGGGACTAGAAATTATGAGCAGTTCTTC.